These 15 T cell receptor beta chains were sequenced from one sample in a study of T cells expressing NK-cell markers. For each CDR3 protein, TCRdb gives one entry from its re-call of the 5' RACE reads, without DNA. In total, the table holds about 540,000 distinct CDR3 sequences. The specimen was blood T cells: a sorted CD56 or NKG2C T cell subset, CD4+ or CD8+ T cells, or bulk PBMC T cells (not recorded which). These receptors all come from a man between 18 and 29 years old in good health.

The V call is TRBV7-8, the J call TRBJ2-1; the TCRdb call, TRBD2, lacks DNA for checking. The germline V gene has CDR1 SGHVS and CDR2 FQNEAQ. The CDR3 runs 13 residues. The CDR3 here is CASSGSVDNEQFF.

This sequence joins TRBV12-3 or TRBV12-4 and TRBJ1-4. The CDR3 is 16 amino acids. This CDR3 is CASSTSRAFRGEKLFF.

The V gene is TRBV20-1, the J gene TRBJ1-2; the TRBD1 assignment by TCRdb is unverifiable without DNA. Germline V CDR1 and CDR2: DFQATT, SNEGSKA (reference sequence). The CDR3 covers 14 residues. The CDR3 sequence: CSARSGGRGYGYTF.

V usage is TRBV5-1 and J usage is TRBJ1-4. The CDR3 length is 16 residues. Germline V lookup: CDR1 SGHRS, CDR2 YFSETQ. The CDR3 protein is CASSPFPGLLKEKLFF. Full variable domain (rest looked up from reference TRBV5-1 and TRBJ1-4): KAGVTQTPRYLIKTRGQQVTLSCSPISGHRSVSWYQQTPGQGLQFLFEYFSETQRNKGNFPGRFSGRQFSNSRSEMNVSTLELGDSALYLCASSPFPGLLKEKLFFGSGTQLSVL.

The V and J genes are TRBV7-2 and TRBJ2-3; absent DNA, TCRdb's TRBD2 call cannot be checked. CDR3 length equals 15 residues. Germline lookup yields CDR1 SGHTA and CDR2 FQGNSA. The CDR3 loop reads CASSLVEAGTSPQYF.

The CDR3 is CSLEPARHTDTQYF. The genes are TRBV29-1 and TRBJ2-3. Germline assignment: CDR1 SQVTM and CDR2 ANQGSEA. The CDR3 contains 14 residues.

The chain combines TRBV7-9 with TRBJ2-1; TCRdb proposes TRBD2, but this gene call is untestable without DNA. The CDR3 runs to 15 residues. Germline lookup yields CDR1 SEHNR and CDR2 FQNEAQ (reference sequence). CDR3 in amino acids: CASSFRLAGVNEQFF.

CDR3 residues: CASSGGLAGGLKDTQYF. The chain recombines TRBV5-1 with TRBJ2-3; TCRdb's D call of TRBD2 is untestable without DNA. The germline gives CDR1 SGHRS, CDR2 YFSETQ. The CDR3 covers 17 residues.

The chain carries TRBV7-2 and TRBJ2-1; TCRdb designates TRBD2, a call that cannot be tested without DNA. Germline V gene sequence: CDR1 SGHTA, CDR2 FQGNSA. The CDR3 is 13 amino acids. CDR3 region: CASSQGLRDEQFF.

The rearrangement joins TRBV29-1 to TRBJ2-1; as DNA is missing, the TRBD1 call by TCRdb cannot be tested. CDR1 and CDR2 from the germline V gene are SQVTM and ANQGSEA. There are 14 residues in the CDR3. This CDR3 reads CSVSGRDRDNEQFF.

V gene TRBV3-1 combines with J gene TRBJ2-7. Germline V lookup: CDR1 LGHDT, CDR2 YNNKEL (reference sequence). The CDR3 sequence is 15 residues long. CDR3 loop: CASSLRTLSGYEQYF.

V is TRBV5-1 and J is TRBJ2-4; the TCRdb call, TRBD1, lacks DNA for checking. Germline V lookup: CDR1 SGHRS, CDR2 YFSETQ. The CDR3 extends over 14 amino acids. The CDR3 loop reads CASSGGTGGNIQYF.

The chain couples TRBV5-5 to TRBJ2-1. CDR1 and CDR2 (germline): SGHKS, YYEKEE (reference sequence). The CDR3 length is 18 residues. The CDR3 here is CASSLQFGGGSSYNEQFF.

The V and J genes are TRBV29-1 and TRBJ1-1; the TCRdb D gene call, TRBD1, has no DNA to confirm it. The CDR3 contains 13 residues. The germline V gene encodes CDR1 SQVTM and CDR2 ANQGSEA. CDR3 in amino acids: CSVVFTDPREAFF.

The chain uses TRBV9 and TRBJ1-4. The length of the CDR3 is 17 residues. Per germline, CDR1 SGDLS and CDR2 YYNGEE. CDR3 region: CASSPGGLGPMDGQLFF.